This TCR beta chain was recorded in a study of neurological immune-mediated disorders. In TCRdb, the 5' RACE reads were re-called with MiXCR into one record per CDR3 protein. Of tens of thousands of distinct CDR3 sequences listed, 11% are singletons. The T cells used for sorted libraries numbered around 1 million, either CD4+ or CD8+. This clonotype showed up many times. The V end lost 0 bases, the J end lost 5 bases, and 17 bases lay between the germline ends. This CDR3 contains 16 residues. Germline V gives CDR1 DFQATT, CDR2 SNEGSKA (reference sequence). Sequenced input: CD4+ T cells from blood. The sequence derives from a woman younger than 45 with HTLV-1-associated myelopathy (HAM/TSP). The V and J genes are TRBV20-1 and TRBJ2-1; D possibly corresponds to TRBD2 (7 bases). The CDR3: CSARDRGAGRNNEQFF. CDR3 DNA: TGCAGTGCTAGAGATCGGGGGGCGGGCCGCAACAATGAGCAGTTCTTC.